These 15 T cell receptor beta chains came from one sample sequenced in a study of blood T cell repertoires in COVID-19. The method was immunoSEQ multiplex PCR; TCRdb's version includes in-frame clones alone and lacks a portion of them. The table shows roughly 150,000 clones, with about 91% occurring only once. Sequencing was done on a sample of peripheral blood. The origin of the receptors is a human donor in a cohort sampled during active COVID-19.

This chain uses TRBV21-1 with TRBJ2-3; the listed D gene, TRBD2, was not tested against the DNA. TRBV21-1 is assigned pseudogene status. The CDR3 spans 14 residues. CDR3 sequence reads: CASSAGTTEGTQYF. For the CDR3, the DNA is TGTGCCAGCAGCGCCGGGACTACTGAAGGTACGCAGTATTTT.

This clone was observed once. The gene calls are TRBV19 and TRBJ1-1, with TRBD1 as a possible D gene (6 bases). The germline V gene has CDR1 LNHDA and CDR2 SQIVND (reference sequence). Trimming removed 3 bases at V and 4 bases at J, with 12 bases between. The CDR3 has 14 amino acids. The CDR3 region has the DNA TGTGCCAGTAGTATTCGGGGGGCGATCACTGAAGCTTTCTTT. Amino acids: CASSIRGAITEAFF.

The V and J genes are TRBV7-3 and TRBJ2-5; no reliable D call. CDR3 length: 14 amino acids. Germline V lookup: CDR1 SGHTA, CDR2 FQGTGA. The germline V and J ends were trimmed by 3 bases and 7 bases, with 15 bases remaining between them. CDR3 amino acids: CASSFLGSTATQYF. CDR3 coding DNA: TGTGCCAGCAGCTTCCTCGGAAGCACAGCGACCCAGTACTTC.

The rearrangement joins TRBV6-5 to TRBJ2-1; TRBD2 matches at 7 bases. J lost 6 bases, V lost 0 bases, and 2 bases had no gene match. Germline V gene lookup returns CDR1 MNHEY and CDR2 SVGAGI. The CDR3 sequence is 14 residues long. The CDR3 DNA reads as TGTGCCAGCAGTTACTCGGGGGGGGGCAATGAGCAGTTCTTC. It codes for CASSYSGGGNEQFF.

This CDR3 is CAWSVVEGGSPLHF. DNA of the CDR3: TGTGCCTGGAGTGTAGTGGAAGGGGGTTCACCCCTCCACTTT. This chain uses TRBV30 with TRBJ1-6; D may be TRBD1 (6 bases). Germline lookup yields CDR1 GTSNPN and CDR2 SVGIG (reference sequence). The CDR3 covers 14 residues. The germline V and J ends were trimmed by 0 bases and 9 bases, with 12 bases remaining between them.

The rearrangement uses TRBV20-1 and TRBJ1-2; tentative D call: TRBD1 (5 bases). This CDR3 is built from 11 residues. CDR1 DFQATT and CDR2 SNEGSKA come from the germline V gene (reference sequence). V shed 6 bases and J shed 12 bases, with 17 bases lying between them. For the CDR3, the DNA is TGCAGTGCCGAGGACGGGGGAGGCCACACCTTC. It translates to CSAEDGGGHTF.

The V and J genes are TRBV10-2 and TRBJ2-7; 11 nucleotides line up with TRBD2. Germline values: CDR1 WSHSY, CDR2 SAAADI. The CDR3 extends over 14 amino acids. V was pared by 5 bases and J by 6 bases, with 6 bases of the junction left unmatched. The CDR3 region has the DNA TGCGCCAGCAGTCTTAGCGGGGGGGCCGGCGAGCAGTACTTC. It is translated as CASSLSGGAGEQYF.

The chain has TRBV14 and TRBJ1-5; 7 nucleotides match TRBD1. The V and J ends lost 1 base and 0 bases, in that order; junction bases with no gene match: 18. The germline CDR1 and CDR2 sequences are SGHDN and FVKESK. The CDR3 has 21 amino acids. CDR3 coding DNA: TGTGCCAGCAGCCAAGTCGGGAACAGGGGCAGCCCCACATATAGCAATCAGCCCCAGCATTTT. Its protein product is CASSQVGNRGSPTYSNQPQHF. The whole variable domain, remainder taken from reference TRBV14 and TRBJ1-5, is EAGVTQFPSHSVIEKGQTVTLRCDPISGHDNLYWYRRVMGKEIKFLLHFVKESKQDESGMPNNRFLAERTGGTYSTLKVQPAELEDSGVYFCASSQVGNRGSPTYSNQPQHFGDGTRLSIL.

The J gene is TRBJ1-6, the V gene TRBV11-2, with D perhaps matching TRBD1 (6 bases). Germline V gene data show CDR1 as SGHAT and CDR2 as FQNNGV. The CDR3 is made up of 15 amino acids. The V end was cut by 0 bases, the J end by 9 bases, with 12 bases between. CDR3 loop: CASSLDGGRASPLHF. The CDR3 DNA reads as TGTGCCAGCAGCTTAGATGGGGGCAGGGCTTCACCCCTCCACTTT.

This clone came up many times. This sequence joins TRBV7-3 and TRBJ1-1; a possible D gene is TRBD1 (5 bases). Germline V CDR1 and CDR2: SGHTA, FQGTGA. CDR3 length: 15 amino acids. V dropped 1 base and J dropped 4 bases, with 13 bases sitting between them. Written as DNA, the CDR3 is TGTGCCAGCAGCTTAATGGGGGGGTCGTCCACTGAAGCTTTCTTT. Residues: CASSLMGGSSTEAFF.

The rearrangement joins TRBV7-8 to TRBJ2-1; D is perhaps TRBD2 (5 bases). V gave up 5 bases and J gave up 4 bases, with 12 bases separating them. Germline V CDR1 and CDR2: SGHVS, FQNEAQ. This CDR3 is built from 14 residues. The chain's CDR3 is CASSLAGVYNEQFF. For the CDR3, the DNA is TGTGCCAGCAGCCTCGCCGGGGTTTACAATGAGCAGTTCTTC.

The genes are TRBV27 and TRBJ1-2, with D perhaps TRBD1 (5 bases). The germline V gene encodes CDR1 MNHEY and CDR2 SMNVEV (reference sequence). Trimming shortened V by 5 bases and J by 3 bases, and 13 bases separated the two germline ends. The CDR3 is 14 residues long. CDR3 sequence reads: CASSPAGGDYGYTF. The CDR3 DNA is TGTGCCAGCAGTCCGGCGGGAGGGGACTATGGCTACACCTTC.

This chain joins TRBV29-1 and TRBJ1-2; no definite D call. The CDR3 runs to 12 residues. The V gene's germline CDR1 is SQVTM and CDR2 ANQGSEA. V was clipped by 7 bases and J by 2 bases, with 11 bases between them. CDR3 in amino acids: CSAETRNYGYTF. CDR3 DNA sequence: TGCAGCGCCGAAACGAGGAACTATGGCTACACCTTC.

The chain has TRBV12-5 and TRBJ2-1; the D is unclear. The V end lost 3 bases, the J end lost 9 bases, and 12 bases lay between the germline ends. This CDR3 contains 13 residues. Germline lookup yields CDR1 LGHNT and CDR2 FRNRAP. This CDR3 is CASGFSLGGEQFF. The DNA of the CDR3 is TGTGCTAGTGGTTTTTCTCTCGGTGGTGAGCAGTTCTTC.

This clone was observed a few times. CDR3 sequence: CASSYLQGGSGYTF. The CDR3 nucleotides are TGTGCCAGCAGTTACTTACAGGGTGGCAGTGGCTACACCTTC. The chain carries TRBV6-6 and TRBJ1-2; tentatively, D is TRBD1 (6 bases). This CDR3 region has 14 residues. CDR1 MNHNY and CDR2 SVGAGI come from the germline V gene (reference sequence). V shed 1 base and J shed 7 bases, with 13 bases lying between them.